Shown below are 18 T cell receptor beta chains from a single sample sequenced in a study of blood T cell repertoires in COVID-19. Some clones are missing from TCRdb's copy, which holds only in-frame ones; the method was immunoSEQ multiplex PCR. The table shows about 80,000 clones, with around 90% occurring only once. The sample comprised peripheral blood. All receptors derive from a man in his 70s with acute or convalescent COVID-19.

This rearrangement joins TRBV19 to TRBJ1-5; the D gene is possibly TRBD1 (6 bases). The germline V and J ends were trimmed by 4 bases and 1 base, with 14 bases remaining between them. This CDR3 contains 16 residues. Germline V lookup: CDR1 LNHDA, CDR2 SQIVND (reference sequence). The CDR3 nucleotides are TGTGCCAGTAGTACCAGGGGTTTCGCGAGCAATCAGCCCCAGCATTTT. Protein: CASSTRGFASNQPQHF.

V usage is TRBV11-2 and J usage is TRBJ2-7, with 9 bases lining up with TRBD1. The germline CDR1 and CDR2 sequences are SGHAT and FQNNGV. Trimming removed 1 base from V and 5 bases from J; junction bases left unmatched: 12. The CDR3 consists of 17 residues. This chain's CDR3 is CASSLGWGGGQGHEQYF. The CDR3 nucleotides read TGTGCCAGCAGCTTAGGATGGGGTGGTGGACAGGGGCACGAGCAGTACTTC.

CDR3 sequence (DNA): TGTGCCAGCAGTTTATCCTCCTCAGGGGATACGCAGTATTTT. Translating gives CASSLSSSGDTQYF. This chain connects TRBV28 to TRBJ2-3, with a possible D match to TRBD1 (5 bases). V gave up 1 base and J gave up 6 bases, with 11 bases separating them. Germline V gene lookup returns CDR1 MDHEN and CDR2 SYDVKM. This CDR3 comprises 14 residues.

The chain links TRBV7-2 to TRBJ1-5, with TRBD1 matching 7 bases. J lost 0 bases, V lost 5 bases, and 10 bases had no gene match. The CDR3 has 17 residues. Germline V lookup: CDR1 SGHTA, CDR2 FQGNSA. CDR3 sequence (DNA): TGTGCCAGCAGCCCCGGCCAAGGGGGCCTTAGCAATCAGCCCCAGCATTTT. Protein product: CASSPGQGGLSNQPQHF.

V usage is TRBV11-2 and J usage is TRBJ2-1; the match to TRBD2 covers 8 bases. The germline V gene encodes CDR1 SGHAT and CDR2 FQNNGV. CDR3 size: 18 residues. V lost 5 bases and J lost 4; bases outside the gene matches: 16. CDR3 in DNA: TGTGCCAGCAGCCCCCAACAAGCGACCGGGACTAGATACAATGAGCAGTTCTTC. Translated, it gives CASSPQQATGTRYNEQFF. Full variable domain (outside the CDR3, taken from reference TRBV11-2 and TRBJ2-1): EAGVAQSPRYKIIEKRQSVAFWCNPISGHATLYWYQQILGQGPKLLIQFQNNGVVDDSQLPKDRFSAERLKGVDSTLKIQPAKLEDSAVYLCASSPQQATGTRYNEQFFGPGTRLTVL.

The rearrangement joins TRBV5-1 to TRBJ1-2; possible D gene TRBD1, 6 bases. V was cut by 0 bases and J by 7 bases, with 10 bases left in between. Germline assignment: CDR1 SGHRS and CDR2 YFSETQ. The CDR3 loop spans 13 amino acids. CDR3 residues: CASSLDRVGGYTF. The CDR3 nucleotides read TGCGCCAGCAGCTTGGACAGGGTCGGTGGCTACACCTTC.

The chain is built from TRBV11-2 and TRBJ2-7, with 9 positions matching TRBD1. This CDR3 spans 15 amino acids. Germline trimming cut 4 bases from V and 6 bases from J; bases unmatched to any gene: 10. Germline V CDR1 and CDR2: SGHAT, FQNNGV. The CDR3 reads CASSSNRDRAPEQYF. The CDR3 DNA reads as TGTGCCAGCAGCTCCAACCGGGACAGGGCGCCCGAGCAGTACTTC.

The gene calls are TRBV6-6 and TRBJ2-7; tentatively, D is TRBD2 (5 bases). Trimming stripped 2 bases from V and 7 bases from J, with 6 bases between. In germline, CDR1 is MNHNY, CDR2 SVGAGI (reference sequence). The CDR3 is made up of 11 amino acids. CDR3 coding DNA: TGTGCCAGCAGTTACGAGGGAGAGCAGTACTTC. Its protein is CASSYEGEQYF.

The chain couples TRBV5-1 to TRBJ1-2, with D tentatively TRBD1 (5 bases). V was cut by 4 bases and J by 8 bases, with 12 bases left in between. Per germline, CDR1 SGHRS and CDR2 YFSETQ. The CDR3 covers 12 residues. The CDR3 spells CASSQSRVGYTF. The CDR3 nucleotides are TGCGCCAGCAGCCAGTCCAGGGTCGGCTACACCTTC.

CDR3 bases: TGTGCCAGCAGTGACAGCGACCAACTCTACGAGCAGTACTTC. Translating it yields CASSDSDQLYEQYF. The gene calls are TRBV6-1 and TRBJ2-7, with D unresolved. The CDR3 extends over 14 amino acids. Trimming took off 3 bases at V and 3 bases at J, with 12 bases between the two ends. Germline CDR1 is MNHNS and CDR2 is SASEGT.

The chain combines TRBV7-2 with TRBJ2-1; no definite D call. Germline CDR1 SGHTA, CDR2 FQGNSA. This CDR3 contains 14 residues. Trimming pared 4 bases from V and 4 bases from J, leaving 11 bases between. This CDR3 reads CASSSSAVYNEQFF. The CDR3 coding sequence is TGTGCCAGCAGCTCAAGCGCCGTTTACAATGAGCAGTTCTTC.

This sequence joins TRBV7-9 and TRBJ2-1, with 9 nucleotides matching TRBD2. The length of the CDR3 is 16 residues. J gave up 2 bases and V 2 bases, and 4 bases lay outside the gene matches. Per germline, CDR1 SEHNR and CDR2 FQNEAQ (reference sequence). CDR3 loop: CASSLSGGGAYNEQFF. CDR3 nucleotide sequence: TGTGCCAGCAGCTTATCTGGCGGGGGGGCCTACAATGAGCAGTTCTTC. The full variable domain, rest sourced from reference TRBV7-9 and TRBJ2-1, is DTGVSQNPRHKITKRGQNVTFRCDPISEHNRLYWYRQTLGQGPEFLTYFQNEAQLEKSRLLSDRFSAERPKGSFSTLEIQRTEQGDSAMYLCASSLSGGGAYNEQFFGPGTRLTVL.

The chain carries TRBV10-3 and TRBJ1-1; 9 bases are shared with TRBD1. The germline V gene encodes CDR1 ENHRY and CDR2 SYGVKD. CDR3 length equals 14 residues. Germline trimming cut 4 bases from V and 2 bases from J; bases unmatched to any gene: 2. DNA of the CDR3: TGTGCCATCAGTGCAACAGGGGGCAACACTGAAGCTTTCTTT. Translating gives CAISATGGNTEAFF.

J is TRBJ2-3 and V is TRBV7-6, with a weak D call TRBD1 (11 bases). The CDR3 spans 20 residues. Trimming cost V 5 bases and J 3 bases, with 30 bases left between them. Germline CDR1 reads SGHVS; CDR2 reads FNYEAQ. CDR3 loop: CASSNSGTGGFSGRTDTQYF. Here the CDR3 DNA reads TGTGCCAGCAGCAACTCCGGGACAGGGGGTTTTAGCGGGAGGACAGATACGCAGTATTTT.

The rearrangement uses TRBV27 and TRBJ2-6, with TRBD2 matching over 14 bases. Trimming removed 5 bases from V and 2 bases from J; junction bases left unmatched: 5. Germline CDR1 MNHEY, CDR2 SMNVEV (reference sequence). The CDR3 covers 18 residues. The DNA for the CDR3 is TGTGCCAGCAGTATGGGACTAGCGGGAGATACTGGGGCCAACGTCCTGACTTTC. The encoded protein is CASSMGLAGDTGANVLTF. Full variable domain (remainder filled in from reference TRBV27 and TRBJ2-6): EAQVTQNPRYLITVTGKKLTVTCSQNMNHEYMSWYRQDPGLGLRQIYYSMNVEVTDKGDVPEGYKVSRKEKRNFPLILESPSPNQTSLYFCASSMGLAGDTGANVLTFGAGSRLTVL.

V and J are TRBV7-2 and TRBJ2-7, with unresolved D. V dropped 2 bases and J dropped 2 bases, with 10 bases sitting between them. This CDR3 contains 14 residues. CDR1 is SGHTA and CDR2 is FQGNSA in the germline V gene. In DNA form, the CDR3 reads TGTGCCAGCAGCTTACCTTCCGGTACCTACGAGCAGTACTTC. It yields the protein CASSLPSGTYEQYF.

The chain combines TRBV5-1 with TRBJ1-6; D might be TRBD1 (5 bases). Deletions cut 5 bases from V and 7 bases from J, with 10 bases between. Germline CDR1 is SGHRS and CDR2 is YFSETQ. This CDR3 is built from 13 residues. CDR3 nucleotide sequence: TGCGCCAGCAGGACAGACCGGAATTCACCCCTCCACTTT. This translates into CASRTDRNSPLHF.

The table lists this clone with a few counts. V usage is TRBV19 and J usage is TRBJ1-2, with 7 nucleotides matching TRBD1. Germline V gene lookup returns CDR1 LNHDA and CDR2 SQIVND (reference sequence). The V gene end was trimmed by 5 bases and the J gene end by 4 bases; junction bases not matched to a gene: 7. CDR3 length equals 14 residues. The CDR3 region is CASSWRGQGYGYTF. As DNA, the CDR3 is TGTGCCAGTAGTTGGAGGGGGCAAGGCTATGGCTACACCTTC.